The 19 T cell receptor beta chains reported below all come from one sample, sequenced in a study of blood T cells in healthy people across ages. Combining a sample-barcoded 5' primer with a J-beta primer mix, a second PCR ran for roughly 7 to 12 cycles. MiXCR, run by TCRdb on the 5' RACE reads, gives a single entry per CDR3 protein. The table has more than 700,000 distinct CDR3 sequences, 50% to 65% seen once. Sample: blood. These receptors all come from a man at least 80 years old in good health.

Comments on this clonotype: A junction end diverges from the germline sequence, so it may reflect a read error. V usage is TRBV5-1 and J usage is TRBJ1-6, with 7 bases lining up with TRBD1. The CDR3 is 15 amino acids. Looked up from germline, CDR1 is SGHRS and CDR2 is YFSETQ. The CDR3 region has the DNA TGCGCCAGCACCCCTAGTGGGGACAGCAATTCACCCTTCCACTTT. It is translated as CASTPSGDSNSPFHF.

This clonotype was recorded a few times. J is TRBJ2-5 and V is TRBV29-1; D is uncertain. The CDR3 totals 11 residues. CDR1 SQVTM and CDR2 ANQGSEA come from the germline V gene. Trimming removed 7 bases at V and 2 bases at J, with 8 bases between. CDR3 nucleotides: TGCAGCGGTGACATACAAGAGACCCAGTACTTC. This encodes CSGDIQETQYF.

About this clonotype: A junction boundary mismatches the germline segment, possibly from a read error. The V gene is TRBV6-1, the J gene TRBJ2-7; D unclear. The CDR3 loop spans 16 amino acids. CDR1 is MNHNS and CDR2 is SASEGT in the germline V gene. CDR3 coding DNA: TGTGCCAGCAGTGAAGTTAGGTTTCCAGGATCCTCCGAGCAGTACTTC. It specifies CASSEVRFPGSSEQYF.

The chain has TRBV11-3 and TRBJ2-1; TRBD2 is a possible D gene (6 bases). The better agreement between TRBJ2-7 and the DNA end casts doubt on the J call. Per the germline V gene, CDR1 is SGHNT and CDR2 is YENEEA. The CDR3 contains 15 residues. In nucleotides, the CDR3 is TGTGCCAGCAGTGGGGCCGGGACTGGACACAATGAGCAGTACTTC. Protein: CASSGAGTGHNEQYF.

The CDR3 bases are TGCAGCTCGACAGGGGGCAGCTACAATGAGCAGTTCTTC. Translation: CSSTGGSYNEQFF. This chain uses TRBV20-1 with TRBJ2-1; 10 positions agree with TRBD1. Germline V gives CDR1 DFQATT, CDR2 SNEGSKA (reference sequence). The CDR3 sequence is 13 residues long.

The chain employs TRBV20-1 and TRBJ1-2; no firm D call. This CDR3 contains 14 residues. Trimming shortened V by 0 bases and J by 2 bases, and 10 bases separated the two germline ends. The germline gives CDR1 DFQATT, CDR2 SNEGSKA (reference sequence). Here the CDR3 reads CSAREGSLNYGYTF. CDR3 DNA sequence: TGCAGTGCTAGAGAGGGCAGCCTAAACTATGGCTACACCTTC.

This clonotype was counted at least ten times. The rearrangement uses TRBV24-1 and TRBJ2-1; 8 bases are a match to TRBD2. The germline V gene has CDR1 KGHDR and CDR2 SFDVKD. V was clipped by 4 bases and J by 6 bases; unmatched bases: 4. The CDR3 sequence is 14 residues long. DNA for the CDR3: TGTGCCACCAGTGACGGGAGGGGTTTCAATGAGCAGTTCTTC. Its translation: CATSDGRGFNEQFF.

This clonotype has just one count. V usage is TRBV20-1 and J usage is TRBJ2-5, with D tentatively TRBD1 or TRBD2 (6 bases each). This CDR3 spans 13 amino acids. Germline V gene lookup returns CDR1 DFQATT and CDR2 SNEGSKA (reference sequence). Trimming pared 4 bases from V and 5 bases from J, leaving 14 bases between. CDR3 in DNA: TGCAGTGCTATATTGGGGGGCCGGGAGACCCAGTACTTC. This sequence encodes CSAILGGRETQYF.

This clonotype was picked up a small number of times. The chain carries TRBV6-4 and TRBJ2-1; 9 bases map to TRBD1. The CDR3 contains 14 residues. V was clipped by 4 bases and J by 6 bases; unmatched bases: 4. Looked up from germline, CDR1 is MRHNA and CDR2 is SNTAGT. In DNA form, the CDR3 reads TGTGCCAGCAGTGTTAGGGACAGGGTCAATGAGCAGTTCTTC. It yields the protein CASSVRDRVNEQFF.

With respect to this clonotype: One junction end disagrees with the germline gene, perhaps due to a read error. V usage is TRBV12-3 or TRBV12-4 and J usage is TRBJ2-7, with D maybe TRBD2 (6 bases). The CDR3 has 17 amino acids. In nucleotides, the CDR3 is TGTGCTAGCAGTTTATGGGCGGGATCTCCCTTACCCTACGAGCAGTACTTC. Translation: CASSLWAGSPLPYEQYF.

This chain connects TRBV5-1 to TRBJ2-1; perhaps TRBD2 as D (6 bases). The last part of the DNA fits TRBJ2-7 better; the J call may be wrong. CDR1 is SGHRS and CDR2 is YFSETQ in the germline V gene. This CDR3 has 15 amino acids. CDR3 protein: CASSLNSGSYNEQYF. In DNA, the CDR3 is TGCGCCAGCAGCTTGAATAGCGGCTCCTACAATGAGCAGTACTTC.

The chain links TRBV24-1 to TRBJ1-2, with D perhaps matching TRBD1 (6 bases). V gave up 1 base and J gave up 4 bases, with 9 bases separating them. The V gene's germline CDR1 is KGHDR and CDR2 SFDVKD. The length of the CDR3 is 14 residues. CDR3 amino acids: CATSDLRTAYGYTF. DNA of the CDR3: TGTGCCACCAGTGATTTAAGGACAGCCTATGGCTACACCTTC.

This chain links TRBV5-1 with TRBJ1-1; D gene uncertain. V was pared by 5 bases and J by 3 bases, with 11 bases between. Per germline, CDR1 SGHRS and CDR2 YFSETQ. This CDR3 contains 13 residues. The CDR3 nucleotides are TGCGCCAGCAGTCCGCTAATAGACACTGAAGCTTTCTTT. Protein: CASSPLIDTEAFF.

This clonotype was counted between two and nine times. The chain has TRBV20-1 and TRBJ1-1; TRBD1 is a possible D gene (6 bases). This CDR3 is built from 14 residues. Trimming cost V 3 bases and J 0 bases, with 11 bases left between them. CDR1 DFQATT and CDR2 SNEGSKA come from the germline V gene (reference sequence). This chain's CDR3 is CSASGTSVNTEAFF. The CDR3 region has the DNA TGCAGTGCTAGTGGGACATCCGTGAACACTGAAGCTTTCTTT.

The sample holds a few counts of this clonotype. The junction differs from germline at one of its ends, possibly a read error. The DNA for the CDR3 is TGTGCCAGCAGCTTACGAAGGGCCGAGACCCTGTACTTC. Protein sequence: CASSLRRAETLYF. V is TRBV7-9 and J is TRBJ2-5; D unresolved. The germline CDR1 and CDR2 sequences are SEHNR and FQNEAQ (reference sequence). This CDR3 has 13 residues.

A remark on this clonotype: The junction departs from the called germline gene at one end, perhaps through a read error. The chain uses TRBV10-3 and TRBJ1-2; no reliable D call. Germline CDR1 is ENHRY and CDR2 is SYGVKD. This CDR3 has 12 amino acids. The CDR3 nucleotides read TGTGCCATCAGTAAGTCGCTTCCCGGCTACACCTTC. It codes for CAISKSLPGYTF.

The chain links TRBV14 to TRBJ1-2; D is ambiguous. Germline loops: CDR1 SGHDN, CDR2 FVKESK. CDR3 length: 15 residues. The ends were cut back, 1 base at V and 4 bases at J, with 13 bases in the middle. CDR3 nucleotides: TGTGCCAGCAGCCAAGTGGGGTTAAGTGCCTATGGCTACACCTTC. Its protein product is CASSQVGLSAYGYTF.

This chain uses TRBV2 with TRBJ2-5; the match to TRBD2 covers 10 bases. The end of the DNA fits TRBJ2-7 better, so the J call may be wrong. In germline, CDR1 is SNHLY, CDR2 FYNNEI. There are 15 residues in the CDR3. CDR3 in amino acids: CASRAGTSETYEQYF. The CDR3 nucleotides are TGTGCCAGCAGAGCAGGGACTAGCGAGACCTACGAGCAGTACTTC.

The chain combines TRBV7-2 with TRBJ2-1; D is possibly TRBD1 or TRBD2 (5 bases each). The germline V and J ends were trimmed by 1 base and 1 base, with 14 bases remaining between them. The CDR3 is 17 amino acids. CDR1 is SGHTA and CDR2 is FQGNSA in the germline V gene. For the CDR3, the DNA is TGTGCCAGCAGCTTAGTAGCGCGACAGACATCCTACAATGAGCAGTTCTTC. Translation: CASSLVARQTSYNEQFF.